What follows is one TCR beta chain and its context. The V and J ends lost 3 bases and 4 bases respectively, with 11 bases between them. The CDR3 covers 13 residues. CDR1 is SGDLS, CDR2 YYNGEE, per germline. Only in-frame clones appear in the TCRdb table, and some are missing; sequencing was by immunoSEQ multiplex PCR. The table lists approximately 1.4 million clones, nearly 99% of them singletons. This specimen comes from a study of shared clonotypes between healthy human individuals. The V call is TRBV9, the J call TRBJ2-7, with no clear D. The sequenced material came from naive CD4+ T cells sorted from blood. This sample's subset: CD45RA+ positively selected. The origin of this receptor is a man aged 25-40 years in good health. CDR3: CASSARPQYEQYF. The CDR3 bases are TGTGCCAGCAGCGCCCGCCCTCAATACGAGCAGTACTTC.